The T cell receptor beta chain described here comes from a study of blood T cell repertoires in COVID-19. On the study more broadly: The origin of the acute and convalescent COVID-19 samples was the United States, Italy and Spain. PBMCs, B-cell-depleted T cells, or T cells were the source of the cDNA or gDNA that made up the material.

The protocol was immunoSEQ multiplex PCR, while the TCRdb copy is restricted to in-frame clones and leaves out a portion. Of around 200,000 clones in the sample, approximately 90% are singletons; the top ten hold roughly 7%. V shed 1 base and J 8 bases; nucleotides not matched to a gene: 3. The CDR3 covers 14 residues. Germline CDR1 and CDR2: SGHVS and FNYEAQ. The table lists this clone with many counts. At the DNA level, this CDR3 is encoded by other sequences in the same sample as well. The specimen sequenced was peripheral blood. This receptor was identified in a woman older than 75 in a cohort sampled during active or convalescent COVID-19. The rearrangement joins TRBV7-6 to TRBJ1-4; 8 bases are shared with TRBD1. For the CDR3, the DNA is TGTGCCAGCAGCTTAGGGACAGGGAGAGAAAAACTGTTTTTT. Residues: CASSLGTGREKLFF.